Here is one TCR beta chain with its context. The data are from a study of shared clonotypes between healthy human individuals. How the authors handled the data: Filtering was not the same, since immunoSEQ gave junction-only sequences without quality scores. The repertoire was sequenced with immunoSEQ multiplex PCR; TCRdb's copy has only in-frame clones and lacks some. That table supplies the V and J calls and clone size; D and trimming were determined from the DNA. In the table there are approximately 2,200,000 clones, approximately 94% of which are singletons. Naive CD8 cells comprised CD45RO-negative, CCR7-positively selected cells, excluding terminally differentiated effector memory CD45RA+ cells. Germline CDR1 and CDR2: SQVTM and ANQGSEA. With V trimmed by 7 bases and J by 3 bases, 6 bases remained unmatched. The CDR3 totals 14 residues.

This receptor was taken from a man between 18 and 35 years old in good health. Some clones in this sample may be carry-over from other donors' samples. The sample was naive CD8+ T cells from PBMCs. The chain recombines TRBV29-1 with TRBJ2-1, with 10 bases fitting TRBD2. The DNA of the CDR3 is TGCAGCGCCGTAGCGGGAGGCATCTACAATGAGCAGTTCTTC. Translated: CSAVAGGIYNEQFF.